These 5 T cell receptor beta chains were all obtained from the same sample, sequenced in a study of T cells in Graves' hyperthyroidism and ophthalmopathy (dated by TCRdb to between 2017 and 2020). The library was prepared using multiplex PCR. TCRdb lists the instrument as Illumina HiSeq 2000. Amplification of TCR beta CDR3 regions was carried out from RNA transcripts. The first round of RT-PCR for the TCR CDR3 was performed with the HTBI primer set and the Qiagen OneStep RT-PCR kit. The public reads were run again by TCRdb, first through fastp at Q25 and then through MiXCR, and only productive beta chains were kept. When rows share a CDR3 protein, they turn into one entry using the most common DNA and genes. This sample holds under 350,000 distinct CDR3 sequences; 10% to 15% were observed only once. The ten most abundant clones make up approximately 7.8% of the sample. Material for sequencing was blood. These receptors all stem from a woman under 40 with Graves' hyperthyroidism that later progressed to Graves' ophthalmopathy.

This clonotype was counted at least ten times. The genes are TRBV10-3 and TRBJ2-1; TRBD2 is a possible D gene (6 bases). The germline V and J ends were trimmed by 6 bases and 0 bases, with 21 bases remaining between them. Germline CDR1 is ENHRY and CDR2 is SYGVKD. This CDR3 has 18 residues. The CDR3 here is CAISNGLTQINSYNEQFF. CDR3 DNA: TGTGCCATCAGCAACGGACTAACCCAGATTAACTCCTACAATGAGCAGTTCTTC.

This clonotype was seen at least ten times. The chain carries TRBV6-5 and TRBJ2-7; D remains unclear. V lost 0 bases, J lost 7 bases, and 7 bases lay in between. The CDR3 spans 12 residues. Germline values: CDR1 MNHEY, CDR2 SVGAGI. In DNA form, the CDR3 reads TGTGCCAGCAGTTACTCTGGGGAAGAGCAGTACTTC. It is translated as CASSYSGEEQYF.

In its sample, this clonotype is medium-sized. J is TRBJ2-7 and V is TRBV11-2; D is unclear. Germline V CDR1 and CDR2: SGHAT, FQNNGV. There are 14 residues in the CDR3. V was cut by 7 bases and J by 1 base, with 14 bases left in between. The CDR3: CASTLRGESYEQYF. CDR3 sequence (DNA): TGTGCCAGCACCCTGAGAGGAGAATCCTACGAGCAGTACTTC.

In its sample, this clonotype was seen many times. The gene calls are TRBV6-1 and TRBJ2-5; D is possibly TRBD2 (5 bases). CDR3 size: 16 residues. Germline assignment: CDR1 MNHNS and CDR2 SASEGT. Trimming took 5 bases from V and 5 from J, leaving 21 bases between them. CDR3 sequence reads: CASSWADAGNGETQYF. CDR3 bases: TGTGCCAGCAGTTGGGCCGACGCCGGGAACGGGGAGACCCAGTACTTC.

There are many counts of this clonotype. J is TRBJ2-3 and V is TRBV20-1; D call uncertain. The length of the CDR3 is 15 residues. Germline V lookup: CDR1 DFQATT, CDR2 SNEGSKA (reference sequence). Trimming took 6 bases from V and 2 from J, leaving 18 bases between them. As DNA, the CDR3 is TGCAGTGCCACCGTCCCCTCTTTAACCACAGATACGCAGTATTTT. Encoded protein: CSATVPSLTTDTQYF.